What follows is one T cell receptor beta chain and its context. Here immunoSEQ multiplex PCR was the method, and the copy in TCRdb shows in-frame clones only, minus some. Here the sample spans tens of thousands of clones, 80% to 90% being singletons. The CDR3 spans 16 residues. Germline trimming cut 3 bases from V and 3 bases from J; bases unmatched to any gene: 5. Germline V gene lookup returns CDR1 SGDLS and CDR2 YYNGEE. These data belong to a study of PD-L1 blockade in urothelial cancer. V usage is TRBV9 and J usage is TRBJ2-3, with 12 bases that match TRBD2. This sequence was found in a man aged 50 or older with urothelial cancer. The source material was PBMCs, sampled around atezolizumab (anti-PD-L1) treatment. The CDR3 nucleotides read TGTGCCAGCAGCGGAACTAGCGGGGGGAGGACAGATACGCAGTATTTT. Amino acids: CASSGTSGGRTDTQYF.